This T cell receptor (beta chain) was identified during a study of T-cell memory formation after mild COVID-19. Study in general: Largely, TCR clusters stayed within a single donor.

This CDR3 has 13 residues. V was shortened by 5 bases and J by 4 bases, with 9 bases between the two germline ends. CDR1 SNHLY and CDR2 FYNNEI come from the germline V gene. Constant-segment primers were used for 5'RACE, and the resulting TCR alpha and TCR beta cDNA libraries carried sample barcodes and UMIs. MiXCR was run by TCRdb on the 5' RACE reads, yielding one entry per CDR3 protein. This table holds about 250,000 distinct CDR3 sequences, over 15% found once. This clonotype was seen a few times. Antigen unknown. General observations from the study: Pre-infection memory harbored some responding clones, suggesting cross-reactive memory joined. Clones contracting across day 15 to 85 had a balanced CD4/CD8 profile; later expanding clones leaned CD4+.

This clonotype was obtained from an adult woman who had mild COVID-19 (a few samples of this study predate the infection). Cell type and time point are not known. Sequenced sample: PBMCs or a T cell subset sorted from them (not recorded which). This chain uses TRBV2 with TRBJ1-5, with TRBD1 as a possible D gene (5 bases). DNA for the CDR3: TGTGCCAGCAGTCGGGACCTAAATCAGCCCCAGCATTTT. Translating gives CASSRDLNQPQHF.